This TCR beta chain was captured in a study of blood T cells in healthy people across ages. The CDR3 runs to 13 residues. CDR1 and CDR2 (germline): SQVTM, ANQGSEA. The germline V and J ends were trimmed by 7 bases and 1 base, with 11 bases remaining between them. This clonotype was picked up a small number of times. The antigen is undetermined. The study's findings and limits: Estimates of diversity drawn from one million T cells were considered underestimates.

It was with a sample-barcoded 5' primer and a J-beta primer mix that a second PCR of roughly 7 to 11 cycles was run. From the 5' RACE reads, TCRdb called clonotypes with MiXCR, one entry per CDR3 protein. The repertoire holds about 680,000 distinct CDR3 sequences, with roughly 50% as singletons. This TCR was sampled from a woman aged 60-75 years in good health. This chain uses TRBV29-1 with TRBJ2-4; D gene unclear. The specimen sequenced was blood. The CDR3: CSGTTRAKNIQYF. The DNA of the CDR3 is TGCAGCGGTACCACTCGGGCCAAAAACATTCAGTACTTC.